This T cell receptor beta chain was sequenced during a study of blood T cell repertoires in COVID-19. The wider study: Sources were T cells, B-cell-depleted T cells, or PBMCs; the material itself was cDNA or gDNA.

Some clones are missing from TCRdb's copy, which holds only in-frame ones; the method was immunoSEQ multiplex PCR. Of approximately 240,000 clones in the sample, about 90% were seen once. Trimming took off 1 base at V and 4 bases at J, with 12 bases between the two ends. Germline V gives CDR1 LGHNA, CDR2 YSLEER. CDR3 size: 15 residues. The participants were between roughly 18 and 100 years old and came from some 23 US areas. The chain links TRBV4-3 to TRBJ2-3, with D uncertain. The sequenced material came from PBMCs or T cells enriched from blood (not recorded which). This clonotype was obtained from a woman aged 45-60 years in a cohort exposed to, infected with or recovered from COVID-19 (not recorded which). The CDR3 reads CASSQVGLAPDTQYF. CDR3 nucleotides: TGCGCCAGCAGCCAAGTCGGGTTAGCCCCAGATACGCAGTATTTT.